The 26 T cell receptor beta chains given below trace back to one sample, sequenced in a study of T cells in Graves' hyperthyroidism and ophthalmopathy. The source material, RNA transcripts, was used to amplify TCR beta CDR3 regions. HTBI primers drove first-round RT-PCR of the TCR CDR3. MiXCR, run by TCRdb on the multiplex PCR reads, gives a single entry per CDR3 protein. This sample yields 300,000 to 350,000 distinct CDR3 sequences, of which roughly 18% are seen a single time; around 47% belongs to the top ten. The specimen was blood. Every receptor here comes from a woman aged 45-65 years with Graves' hyperthyroidism.

In its sample, this clonotype was seen once. Here the CDR3 omits its conserved ending phenylalanine or tryptophan, so a read error is the likely source. The chain combines TRBV19 with TRBJ1-1; 7 positions match TRBD1. Germline V gene lookup returns CDR1 LNHDA and CDR2 SQIVND (reference sequence). The CDR3 consists of 13 residues. The V and J ends lost 10 bases and 1 base, in that order; junction bases with no gene match: 6. The CDR3 loop reads CATADRANTEAFL. The CDR3 DNA follows: TGTGCCACAGCCGACAGGGCGAACACTGAAGCTTTCCTT.

There are many counts of this clonotype. The genes are TRBV10-3 and TRBJ2-5; 9 nucleotides match TRBD2. Germline CDR1 ENHRY, CDR2 SYGVKD. The CDR3 loop spans 14 amino acids. The V gene end was trimmed by 4 bases and the J gene end by 5 bases; junction bases not matched to a gene: 5. The CDR3 nucleotides read TGTGCCATCAGTGCTGGTGGACTAGCGGAGACCCAGTACTTC. It is translated as CAISAGGLAETQYF.

In its sample, this clonotype was seen many times. This chain links TRBV28 with TRBJ2-7; TRBD2 matches 10 bases. From germline, CDR1 is MDHEN and CDR2 SYDVKM. The V gene end was trimmed by 4 bases and the J gene end by 3 bases; junction bases not matched to a gene: 9. CDR3 length: 16 residues. The chain's CDR3 is CASSSPSGRALYEQYF. The CDR3 DNA reads as TGTGCCAGCAGTTCCCCAAGCGGGAGGGCCCTCTACGAGCAGTACTTC.

In this sample, this clonotype turned up many times. CDR3 DNA: TGTGCCAGCAGTCCCCAGAGCAAGGGCGTCCTCTACGAGCAGTACTTC. Translating it yields CASSPQSKGVLYEQYF. The chain joins TRBV6-2 or TRBV6-3 to TRBJ2-7; D uncertain. Trimming shortened V by 5 bases and J by 3 bases, and 20 bases separated the two germline ends. CDR1 is MNHEY and CDR2 is SVGEGT in the germline V gene. CDR3 length: 16 amino acids.

This clonotype was counted between two and nine times. Sequence at one end of the junction differs from germline and may be a read error. The V gene is TRBV28, the J gene TRBJ2-1; D unclear. Germline V gives CDR1 MDHEN, CDR2 SYDVKM. The CDR3 totals 16 residues. CDR3 in DNA: TGTGCCAGCAGGACGATAGGGATTGACTCCTACAATGAGCAGCTCTTC. Encoded protein: CASRTIGIDSYNEQLF.

The rearrangement joins TRBV2 to TRBJ2-5; possibly TRBD1 for D (7 bases). Germline CDR1 and CDR2: SNHLY and FYNNEI. This CDR3 is built from 12 residues. The germline V and J ends were trimmed by 11 bases and 1 base, with 11 bases remaining between them. The CDR3, as DNA: TGTGCCGGAGGGACAGTCCAAGAGACCCAGTACTTC. It is translated as CAGGTVQETQYF.

This clonotype was detected ten times or more. The genes are TRBV12-3 or TRBV12-4 and TRBJ2-2; 8 bases agree with TRBD1. This CDR3 has 16 amino acids. Unmatched junction bases numbered 10, after V lost 5 bases and J lost 5 bases. The CDR3 coding sequence is TGTGCCAGCAGTGGGCAGGGGGCTTTAGCGACCGGGGAGCTGTTTTTT. Encoded protein: CASSGQGALATGELFF.

With respect to this clonotype: A single base separates this from a much larger clone, so it may be a read error. V is TRBV28 and J is TRBJ1-1, with unresolved D. This CDR3 is built from 13 residues. Germline assignment: CDR1 MDHEN and CDR2 SYDVKM. V was cut by 8 bases and J by 5 bases, with 15 bases left in between. The CDR3 spells CASGPAGRTEAFF. Here the CDR3 DNA reads TGTGCCAGCGGTCCCGCTGGGAGAACTGAAGCTTTCTTT.

The rearrangement links TRBV6-1 to TRBJ1-2; D may be TRBD1 (5 bases). Germline-derived CDR1 and CDR2 are MNHNS and SASEGT. The CDR3 runs 17 residues. V lost 0 bases and J 4 bases, leaving 18 bases between the germline ends. This CDR3 reads CASSEALYGAQLYGYTF. Written as DNA, the CDR3 is TGTGCCAGCAGTGAAGCTCTATATGGGGCGCAACTCTATGGCTACACCTTC.

This clonotype came up a few times. The J gene is TRBJ1-3, the V gene TRBV11-3; D call uncertain. From germline, CDR1 is SGHNT and CDR2 YENEEA. V lost 5 bases, J lost 0 bases, and 8 bases lay in between. This CDR3 has 14 amino acids. CDR3 bases: TGTGCCAGCAGCCAAGCACGCTCTGGAAACACCATATATTTT. Residues: CASSQARSGNTIYF.

With regard to this clonotype: A read error may explain this, as a much larger clone is one base away. The chain is built from TRBV28 and TRBJ1-5, with D perhaps matching TRBD1 (6 bases). CDR1 is MDHEN, CDR2 SYDVKM, per germline. The CDR3 covers 14 residues. With 8 bases removed from V and 2 bases from J, the gap between germline ends came to 13 bases. The CDR3 is CASFTGRGNQPQHF. DNA for the CDR3: TGTGCCAGCTTTACAGGGCGGGGCAATCAGCCCCAGCATTTT.

This clonotype was recorded at least ten times. The rearrangement links TRBV5-6 to TRBJ1-1; D remains ambiguous. This CDR3 is built from 12 residues. Looked up from germline, CDR1 is SGHDT and CDR2 is YYEEEE. Trimming shortened V by 0 bases and J by 8 bases, and 8 bases separated the two germline ends. DNA of the CDR3: TGTGCCAGCAGCTTGGCGGGAGGGGAAGCTTTCTTT. Translated: CASSLAGGEAFF.

This clonotype was observed at least ten times. The genes are TRBV28 and TRBJ1-2; tentatively, D is TRBD1 (5 bases). Germline lookup yields CDR1 MDHEN and CDR2 SYDVKM. The CDR3 runs to 12 residues. Trimming removed 7 bases at V and 7 bases at J, with 13 bases between. The CDR3: CASNSQELGYTF. The CDR3 region has the DNA TGTGCCAGCAACTCACAGGAACTTGGCTACACCTTC.

This chain links TRBV3-1 with TRBJ2-7; D gene uncertain. Germline V CDR1 and CDR2: LGHDT, YNNKEL (reference sequence). V gave up 0 bases and J gave up 3 bases, with 9 bases separating them. CDR3 size: 14 residues. In nucleotides, the CDR3 is TGTGCCAGCAGCCAAGATTTCAGGTACTACGAGCAGTACTTC. It codes for CASSQDFRYYEQYF.

V and J are TRBV30 and TRBJ2-7; 9 positions agree with TRBD1. The CDR3 runs to 13 residues. The V gene end was trimmed by 2 bases and the J gene end by 4 bases; junction bases not matched to a gene: 3. Germline V gene data show CDR1 as GTSNPN and CDR2 as SVGIG (reference sequence). Here the CDR3 DNA reads TGTGCCTGGAGTAAAGGACAGGGGTACGAGCAGTACGTC. Translated: CAWSKGQGYEQYV.

This clonotype turned up a few times. The CDR3 coding sequence is TGTGCCAGCAGCTTAGCAGGGGCGACAAGTACTAACTATGGCTACACCTTC. This gives the protein CASSLAGATSTNYGYTF. This chain uses TRBV7-9 with TRBJ1-2; possible D gene TRBD1, 5 bases. With 0 bases removed from V and 0 bases from J, the gap between germline ends came to 14 bases. The CDR3 has 17 amino acids. In germline, CDR1 is SEHNR, CDR2 FQNEAQ (reference sequence).

The J gene is TRBJ2-7, the V gene TRBV6-6; TRBD2 agrees at 10 bases. V was clipped by 2 bases and J by 2 bases; unmatched bases: 6. This CDR3 region has 16 residues. Germline CDR1 reads MNHNY; CDR2 reads SVGAGI (reference sequence). The CDR3 here is CASSYILLAGTYEQYV. The DNA of the CDR3 is TGTGCCAGCAGTTACATCTTACTAGCGGGAACCTACGAGCAGTACGTC.

J is TRBJ1-1 and V is TRBV6-4; possibly TRBD1 for D (5 bases). V was clipped by 4 bases and J by 7 bases, with 13 bases between them. Germline values: CDR1 MRHNA, CDR2 SNTAGT. The CDR3 is 13 amino acids. The CDR3 DNA is TGTGCCAGCAGTGTAAGGGGAGGGAGTGAAGCTTTCTTT. This encodes CASSVRGGSEAFF.

This clonotype was picked up many times. The chain links TRBV5-5 to TRBJ2-3; 7 nucleotides agree with TRBD2. Germline CDR1 and CDR2: SGHKS and YYEKEE (reference sequence). V lost 2 bases to trimming and J lost 9 bases; unmatched junction nucleotides: 6. CDR3 length equals 13 residues. CDR3 sequence: CASSLVAGGTQYF. The CDR3 DNA reads TGTGCCAGCAGCTTAGTAGCGGGCGGGACGCAGTATTTT.

This clonotype was recorded many times. The genes are TRBV12-3 or TRBV12-4 and TRBJ2-1; D is ambiguous. The length of the CDR3 is 13 residues. V lost 6 bases and J lost 8, with 14 bases in between. The CDR3 is CASSPGGPDEQFF. The DNA for the CDR3 is TGTGCCAGCAGCCCCGGCGGTCCGGATGAGCAGTTCTTC.

This clonotype was seen many times. The V call is TRBV10-3, the J call TRBJ1-1; 7 bases fit TRBD1. Losses at the gene ends were 4 bases for V and 5 bases for J; bases not matched to a gene: 10. The CDR3 runs to 15 residues. CDR1 and CDR2 (germline): ENHRY, SYGVKD. The CDR3 coding sequence is TGTGCCATCAGTGGGGGGATAGGGGGCGCGACTGAAGCTTTCTTT. Protein sequence: CAISGGIGGATEAFF.

In this sample, this clonotype turned up many times. The chain links TRBV3-1 to TRBJ2-1; D not certain. V was clipped by 2 bases and J by 6 bases, with 11 bases between them. The CDR3 runs to 14 residues. Germline CDR1 LGHDT, CDR2 YNNKEL (reference sequence). The CDR3 sequence: CASSQRDRVNEQFF. The CDR3 coding sequence is TGTGCCAGCAGCCAAAGGGATCGCGTCAATGAGCAGTTCTTC.

This clonotype was seen a few times. The chain employs TRBV3-1 and TRBJ2-3; D call uncertain. Trimming shortened V by 2 bases and J by 1 base, and 7 bases separated the two germline ends. Germline V lookup: CDR1 LGHDT, CDR2 YNNKEL (reference sequence). The CDR3 runs to 14 residues. As DNA, the CDR3 is TGTGCCAGCAGCCAATCCTGGGGCACAGATACGCAGTATTTT. Its translation: CASSQSWGTDTQYF.

This clonotype appeared a few times. The chain carries TRBV2 and TRBJ1-3; 8 bases align to TRBD1. CDR3 length: 15 residues. V lost 4 bases and J lost 4; bases outside the gene matches: 6. From germline, CDR1 is SNHLY and CDR2 FYNNEI. For the CDR3, the DNA is TGTGCCAGCAGTGGGACAGGGCGATTAGGAAACACCATATATTTT. Its translation is CASSGTGRLGNTIYF.

The chain carries TRBV5-1 and TRBJ2-5; D might be TRBD2 (5 bases). CDR1 and CDR2 from the germline V gene are SGHRS and YFSETQ. The V end lost 1 base, the J end lost 4 bases, and 14 bases lay between the germline ends. The CDR3 totals 15 residues. CDR3 in amino acids: CASSLLGSRAETQYF. For the CDR3, the DNA is TGCGCCAGCAGCTTGCTGGGGTCGAGGGCAGAGACCCAGTACTTC.

The chain combines TRBV6-2 or TRBV6-3 with TRBJ1-5; D is unresolved. Germline V gives CDR1 MNHEY, CDR2 SVGEGT. This CDR3 is built from 13 residues. Trimming stripped 8 bases from V and 7 bases from J, with 15 bases between. The CDR3 DNA sequence: TGTGCCAGCTCGATAGGATCTCGGCAGCCCCAGCATTTT. The encoded protein is CASSIGSRQPQHF.